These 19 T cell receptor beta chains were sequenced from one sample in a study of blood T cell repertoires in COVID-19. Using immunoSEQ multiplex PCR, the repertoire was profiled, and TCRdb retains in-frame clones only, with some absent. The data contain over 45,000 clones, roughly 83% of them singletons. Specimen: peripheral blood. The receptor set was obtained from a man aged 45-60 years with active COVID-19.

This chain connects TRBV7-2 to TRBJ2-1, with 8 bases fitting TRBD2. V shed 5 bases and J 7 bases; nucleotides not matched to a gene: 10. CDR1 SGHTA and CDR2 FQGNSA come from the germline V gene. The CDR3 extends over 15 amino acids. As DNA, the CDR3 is TGTGCCAGCAGCCCGGGGAGCGGGGGTGGTAATGAGCAGTTCTTC. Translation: CASSPGSGGGNEQFF. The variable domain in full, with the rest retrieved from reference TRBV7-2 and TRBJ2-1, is GAGVSQSPSNKVTEKGKDVELRCDPISGHTALYWYRQSLGQGLEFLIYFQGNSAPDKSGLPSDRFSAERTGGSVSTLTIQRTQQEDSAVYLCASSPGSGGGNEQFFGPGTRLTVL.

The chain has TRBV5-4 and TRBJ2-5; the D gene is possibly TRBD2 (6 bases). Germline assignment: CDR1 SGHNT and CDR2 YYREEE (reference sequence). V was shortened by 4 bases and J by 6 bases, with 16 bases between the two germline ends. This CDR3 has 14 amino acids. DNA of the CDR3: TGTGCCAGCAGCCCCAGCGGGCCCCAGAAGACCCAGTACTTC. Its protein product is CASSPSGPQKTQYF.

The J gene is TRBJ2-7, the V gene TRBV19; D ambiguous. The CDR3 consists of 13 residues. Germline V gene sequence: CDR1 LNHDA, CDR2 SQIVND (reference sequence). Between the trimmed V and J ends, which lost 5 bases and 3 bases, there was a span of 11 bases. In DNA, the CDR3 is TGTGCCAGTAGTCCTCCAGGCAACTACGAGCAGTACTTC. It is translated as CASSPPGNYEQYF.

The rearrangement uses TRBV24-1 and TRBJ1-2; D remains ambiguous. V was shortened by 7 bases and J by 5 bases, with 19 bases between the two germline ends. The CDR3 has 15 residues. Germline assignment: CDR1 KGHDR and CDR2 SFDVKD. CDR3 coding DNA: TGTGCCACCAGCCCCGGAGGACCCCGGTTTTATGGCTACACCTTC. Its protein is CATSPGGPRFYGYTF.

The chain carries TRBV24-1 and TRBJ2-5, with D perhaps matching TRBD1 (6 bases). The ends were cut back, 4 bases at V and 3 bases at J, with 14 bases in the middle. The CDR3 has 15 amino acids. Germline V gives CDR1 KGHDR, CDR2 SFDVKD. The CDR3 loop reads CATSESTGREETQYF. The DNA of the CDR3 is TGTGCCACCAGTGAGTCGACAGGAAGGGAAGAGACCCAGTACTTC.

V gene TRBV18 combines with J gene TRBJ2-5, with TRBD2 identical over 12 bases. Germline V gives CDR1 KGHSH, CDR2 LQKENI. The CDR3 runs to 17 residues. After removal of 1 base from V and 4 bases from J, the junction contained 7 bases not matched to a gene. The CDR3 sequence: CASSPLSLLAGGETQYF. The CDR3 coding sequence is TGTGCCAGCTCACCACTCTCCCTACTAGCGGGGGGAGAGACCCAGTACTTC.

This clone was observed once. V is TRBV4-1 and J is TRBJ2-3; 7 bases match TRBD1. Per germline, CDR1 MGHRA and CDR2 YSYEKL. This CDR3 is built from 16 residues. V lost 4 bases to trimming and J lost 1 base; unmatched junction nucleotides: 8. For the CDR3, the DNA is TGCGCCAGCAGCCGAAGAGGCGACAGGGGCACAGATACGCAGTATTTT. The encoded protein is CASSRRGDRGTDTQYF.

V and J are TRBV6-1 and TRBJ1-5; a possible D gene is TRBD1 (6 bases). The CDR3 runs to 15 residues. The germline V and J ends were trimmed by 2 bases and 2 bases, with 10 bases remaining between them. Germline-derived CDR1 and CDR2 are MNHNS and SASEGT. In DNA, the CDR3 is TGTGCCAGCAGTGAAAGGCCAGGGGGCAATCAGCCCCAGCATTTT. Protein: CASSERPGGNQPQHF.

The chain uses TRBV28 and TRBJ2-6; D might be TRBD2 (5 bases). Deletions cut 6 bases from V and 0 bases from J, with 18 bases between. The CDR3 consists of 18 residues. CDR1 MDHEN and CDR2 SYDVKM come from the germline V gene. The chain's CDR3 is CASSGEGARNSGANVLTF. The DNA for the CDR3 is TGTGCCAGCAGCGGAGAGGGCGCCCGAAACTCTGGGGCCAACGTCCTGACTTTC.

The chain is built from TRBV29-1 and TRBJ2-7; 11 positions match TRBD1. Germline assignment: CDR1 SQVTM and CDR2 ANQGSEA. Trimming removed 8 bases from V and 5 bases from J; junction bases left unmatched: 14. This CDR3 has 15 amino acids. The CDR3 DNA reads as TGCAGCCCCTGGACCCGGGACAGGGGGTATCACGAGCAGTACTTC. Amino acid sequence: CSPWTRDRGYHEQYF.

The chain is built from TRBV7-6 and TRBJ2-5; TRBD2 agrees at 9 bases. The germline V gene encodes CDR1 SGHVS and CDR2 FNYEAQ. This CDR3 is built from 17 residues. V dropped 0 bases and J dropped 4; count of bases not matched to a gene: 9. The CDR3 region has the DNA TGTGCCAGCAGCTTAGCCTACGGCGGGGGGGCCAGAGAGACCCAGTACTTC. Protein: CASSLAYGGGARETQYF.

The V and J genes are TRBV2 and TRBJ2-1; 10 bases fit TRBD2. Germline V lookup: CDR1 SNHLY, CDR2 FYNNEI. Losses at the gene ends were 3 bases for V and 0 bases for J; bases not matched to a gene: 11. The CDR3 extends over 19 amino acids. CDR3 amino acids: CASSDLAGAAQSSYNEQFF. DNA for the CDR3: TGTGCCAGCAGTGACCTAGCGGGGGCCGCCCAGAGCTCCTACAATGAGCAGTTCTTC.

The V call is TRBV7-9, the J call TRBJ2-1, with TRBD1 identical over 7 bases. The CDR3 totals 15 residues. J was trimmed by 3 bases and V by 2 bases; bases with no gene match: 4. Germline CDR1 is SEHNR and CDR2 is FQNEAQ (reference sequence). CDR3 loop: CASSLKGARYNEQFF. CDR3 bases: TGTGCCAGCAGCTTAAAGGGGGCGCGCTACAATGAGCAGTTCTTC.

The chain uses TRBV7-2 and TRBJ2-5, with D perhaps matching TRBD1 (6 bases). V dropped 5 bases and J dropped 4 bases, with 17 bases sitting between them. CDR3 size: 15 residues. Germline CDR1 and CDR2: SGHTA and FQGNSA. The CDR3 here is CASSPPTGFGETQYF. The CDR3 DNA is TGTGCCAGCAGCCCGCCGACAGGTTTCGGAGAGACCCAGTACTTC.

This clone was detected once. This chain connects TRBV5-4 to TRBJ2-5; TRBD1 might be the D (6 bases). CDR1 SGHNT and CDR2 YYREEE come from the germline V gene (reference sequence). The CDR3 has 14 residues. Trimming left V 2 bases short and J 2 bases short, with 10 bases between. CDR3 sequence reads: CASSLTGRQETQYF. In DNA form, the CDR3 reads TGTGCCAGCAGCTTAACAGGGCGGCAAGAGACCCAGTACTTC. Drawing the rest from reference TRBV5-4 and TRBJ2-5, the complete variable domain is ETGVTQSPTHLIKTRGQQVTLRCSSQSGHNTVSWYQQALGQGPQFIFQYYREEENGRGNFPPRFSGLQFPNYSSELNVNALELDDSALYLCASSLTGRQETQYFGPGTRLLVL.

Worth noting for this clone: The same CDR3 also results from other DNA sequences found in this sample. As DNA, the CDR3 is TGTGCCAGCAGGACGGGACAGGGGGCCTACGAGCAGTACTTC. Translated: CASRTGQGAYEQYF. The chain links TRBV6-5 to TRBJ2-7, with 11 bases lining up with TRBD1. Unmatched junction bases numbered 3, after V lost 6 bases and J lost 2 bases. This CDR3 is built from 14 residues. Germline V gene lookup returns CDR1 MNHEY and CDR2 SVGAGI.

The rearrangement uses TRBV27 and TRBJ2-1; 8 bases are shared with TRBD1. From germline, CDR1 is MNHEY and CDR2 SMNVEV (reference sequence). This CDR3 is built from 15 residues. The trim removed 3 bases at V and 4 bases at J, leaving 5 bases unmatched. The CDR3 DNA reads TGTGCCAGCAGTTTGGGGACAGGTTCTTACAATGAGCAGTTCTTC. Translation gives CASSLGTGSYNEQFF.

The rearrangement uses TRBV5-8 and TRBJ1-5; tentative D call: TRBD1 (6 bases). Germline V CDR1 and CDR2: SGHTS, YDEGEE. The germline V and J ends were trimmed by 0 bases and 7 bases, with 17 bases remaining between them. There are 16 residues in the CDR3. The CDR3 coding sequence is TGTGCCAGCAGCTTGGGTTCTGCAGGGGTTGGGCAGCCCCAGCATTTT. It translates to CASSLGSAGVGQPQHF.

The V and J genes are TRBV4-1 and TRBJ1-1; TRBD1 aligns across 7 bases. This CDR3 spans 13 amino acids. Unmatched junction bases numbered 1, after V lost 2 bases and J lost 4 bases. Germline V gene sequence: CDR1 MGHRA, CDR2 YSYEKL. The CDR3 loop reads CASSQQGVTEAFF. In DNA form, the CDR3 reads TGCGCCAGCAGCCAACAGGGGGTCACTGAAGCTTTCTTT.